This T cell receptor (beta chain) was recorded in a study of blood T cell repertoires in COVID-19. Overall study: Donors in the United States, Italy and Spain gave samples during acute or convalescent COVID-19. Nucleic acid was either cDNA or gDNA, and it came from T cells, B-cell-depleted T cells, or PBMCs.

Original data processing: Amplification of reference gene primers provided the estimated nucleated cell counts. Sequencing used immunoSEQ multiplex PCR; TCRdb keeps in-frame clones, though not all of them. V, J and clone size derive from that table, while D and trimming were established from the DNA sequence. Among fewer than 85,000 clones listed, 85% to 90% were seen once. The CDR3 extends over 16 amino acids. The material sequenced was peripheral blood. The receptor was derived from a man between 50 and 59 years old with active COVID-19. This chain connects TRBV12-1 to TRBJ2-5; the table's D call, TRBD2, has no DNA check behind it. TRBV12-1 is a pseudogene. CDR3 sequence reads: CASSPGGLAGWETQYF. The CDR3 region has the DNA TGTGCCAGCAGCCCCGGGGGACTAGCGGGATGGGAGACCCAGTACTTC.